Sequencing of this T cell receptor (beta chain) was carried out in a study of cytomegalovirus exposure and HLA in healthy donors. The table came from immunoSEQ multiplex PCR; TCRdb's copy has only in-frame clones and leaves some out. The repertoire holds 150,000 to 200,000 clones, with 75% to 90% as singletons. Trimming shortened V by 5 bases and J by 7 bases, and 11 bases separated the two germline ends. CDR1 is SQVTM and CDR2 is ANQGSEA in the germline V gene. The CDR3 consists of 12 residues. The chain couples TRBV29-1 to TRBJ1-4; the D gene is possibly TRBD1 (6 bases). The receptor was isolated from a woman between 18 and 29 years old in good health and CMV-seronegative. Material: PBMCs. CDR3 in amino acids: CSVYDRSEKLFF. The CDR3 region has the DNA TGCAGCGTTTATGACAGGTCTGAAAAACTGTTTTTT.